What follows are 24 T cell receptor beta chains derived from one specimen sequenced in a study of T cell repertoires in cytomegalovirus infection. TCRdb reprocessed the reads with MiXCR, giving one entry per CDR3 protein. The sample lists 250,000 or so distinct CDR3 sequences; roughly 12% were seen once. The sample taken for sequencing was PBMCs. The receptors were sampled from a human donor in good health (CMV status not recorded). Some clones in this sample may be carry-over from other donors' samples.

This chain uses TRBV6-2 or TRBV6-3 with TRBJ2-5, with TRBD2 identical over 9 bases. CDR3 length: 17 amino acids. J lost 1 base, V lost 5 bases, and 11 bases had no gene match. Germline assignment: CDR1 MNHEY and CDR2 SVGEGT. CDR3: CASSPAGAGGFQETQYF. As DNA, the CDR3 is TGTGCCAGCAGTCCCGCAGGAGCGGGGGGTTTCCAAGAGACCCAGTACTTC.

This clonotype was detected many times. The rearrangement uses TRBV7-3 and TRBJ2-3; D gene ambiguous. Looked up from germline, CDR1 is SGHTA and CDR2 is FQGTGA. V was clipped by 3 bases and J by 5 bases, with 9 bases between them. The CDR3 has 13 amino acids. Here the CDR3 DNA reads TGTGCCAGCAGCTTGGGGTGGCAAGATACGCAGTATTTT. Amino acid sequence: CASSLGWQDTQYF. Full variable domain (remainder filled in from reference TRBV7-3 and TRBJ2-3): GAGVSQTPSNKVTEKGKYVELRCDPISGHTALYWYRQSLGQGPEFLIYFQGTGAADDSGLPNDRFFAVRPEGSVSTLKIQRTERGDSAVYLCASSLGWQDTQYFGPGTRLTVL.

This rearrangement joins TRBV14 to TRBJ1-1; 9 nucleotides match TRBD1. Germline V gives CDR1 SGHDN, CDR2 FVKESK. V lost 4 bases and J lost 4; bases outside the gene matches: 7. The CDR3 consists of 15 residues. The CDR3 region is CASSPRQGEITEAFF. CDR3 sequence (DNA): TGTGCCAGCAGCCCCAGACAGGGGGAAATCACTGAAGCTTTCTTT.

This clonotype occurred many times. This chain connects TRBV7-9 to TRBJ1-1, with D unresolved. Trimming left V 1 base short and J 8 bases short, with 11 bases between. From germline, CDR1 is SEHNR and CDR2 FQNEAQ (reference sequence). CDR3 length: 13 residues. In DNA form, the CDR3 reads TGTGCCAGCAGCTTAGGGTCTGCCCCGGAAGCTTTCTTT. This codes for CASSLGSAPEAFF.

This clonotype appeared many times. The chain carries TRBV6-2 or TRBV6-3 and TRBJ2-7; 7 nucleotides align to TRBD2. With 4 bases clipped from V and 0 bases from J, the junction kept 12 bases outside the gene matches. Germline V gives CDR1 MNHEY, CDR2 SVGEGT. CDR3 length equals 17 residues. The CDR3 reads CASSSYVAGDISYEQYF. CDR3 DNA sequence: TGTGCCAGCAGTTCCTATGTGGCGGGAGATATCTCCTACGAGCAGTACTTC.

This clonotype occurred many times. V usage is TRBV12-5 and J usage is TRBJ2-5; D is ambiguous. Germline values: CDR1 LGHNT, CDR2 FRNRAP. This CDR3 has 12 residues. Trimming shortened V by 1 base and J by 2 bases, and 2 bases separated the two germline ends. Here the CDR3 reads CASGLEQETQYF. CDR3 DNA sequence: TGTGCTAGTGGTTTGGAACAAGAGACCCAGTACTTC.

This clonotype was seen a few times. The DNA of the CDR3 is TGTGCCAGCAGCTTAGGCAACTATCAGCCCCAGCATTTT. It encodes CASSLGNYQPQHF. The chain joins TRBV7-2 to TRBJ1-5, with no clear D. The CDR3 has 13 residues. From germline, CDR1 is SGHTA and CDR2 FQGNSA. Deletions cut 1 base from V and 5 bases from J, with 6 bases between.

This clonotype was found a few times. V and J are TRBV15 and TRBJ2-5, with 9 bases lining up with TRBD1. Germline lookup yields CDR1 LNHNV and CDR2 YYDKDF (reference sequence). This CDR3 is 16 amino acids long. The V segment lost 1 base and the J segment 7 bases; nucleotides outside the gene matches: 10. The CDR3 nucleotides read TGTGCCACCAGCAGAGTCCCGGGACAGGGAATTTGGACCCAGTACTTC. It codes for CATSRVPGQGIWTQYF. Using reference TRBV15 and TRBJ2-5 for the parts outside the CDR3, the full variable domain is DAMVIQNPRYQVTQFGKPVTLSCSQTLNHNVMYWYQQKSSQAPKLLFHYYDKDFNNEADTPDNFQSRRPNTSFCFLDIRSPGLGDTAMYLCATSRVPGQGIWTQYFGPGTRLLVL.

This clonotype was recorded at least ten times. The chain has TRBV28 and TRBJ2-3, with TRBD2 matching 13 bases. V gave up 6 bases and J gave up 4 bases; unmatched junction bases: 13. From germline, CDR1 is MDHEN and CDR2 SYDVKM. The CDR3 spans 18 residues. The CDR3 sequence is CASRGLAGAYGLADTQYF. The CDR3 bases are TGTGCCAGCAGAGGACTAGCGGGAGCTTACGGTCTTGCAGATACGCAGTATTTT. The full variable domain, its missing parts supplied by reference TRBV28 and TRBJ2-3, is DVKVTQSSRYLVKRTGEKVFLECVQDMDHENMFWYRQDPGLGLRLIYFSYDVKMKEKGDIPEGYSVSREKKERFSLILESASTNQTSMYLCASRGLAGAYGLADTQYFGPGTRLTVL.

This chain joins TRBV5-1 and TRBJ2-3; TRBD2 aligns across 8 bases. Germline V gene lookup returns CDR1 SGHRS and CDR2 YFSETQ. Trimming took 2 bases from V and 0 from J; bases not matched to a gene: 5. The CDR3 contains 16 residues. The CDR3 region is CASSFTSGASTDTQYF. CDR3 in DNA: TGCGCCAGCAGCTTTACTAGCGGAGCTAGCACAGATACGCAGTATTTT.

This chain uses TRBV23-1 with TRBJ1-5; no firm D call. TRBV23-1 is an ORF, and what it does is uncertain. The CDR3 covers 15 residues. The V end was cut by 3 bases, the J end by 2 bases, with 11 bases between. The CDR3 DNA reads TGCGCCAGCAGTCACCCCGCACACCGCAATCAGCCCCAGCATTTT. Its translation is CASSHPAHRNQPQHF.

The V gene is TRBV4-3, the J gene TRBJ1-2; TRBD1 matches 9 bases. The CDR3 has 15 residues. The V and J ends lost 7 bases and 6 bases, in that order; junction bases with no gene match: 12. Germline V lookup: CDR1 LGHNA, CDR2 YSLEER. The CDR3 DNA reads as TGCGCCAGCAACCGGGACAGGGCTACATCCCATGGCTACACCTTC. Residues: CASNRDRATSHGYTF.

This clonotype showed up many times. One junction end disagrees with the germline gene, perhaps due to a read error. The chain employs TRBV6-2 or TRBV6-3 and TRBJ1-5; D is unclear. This CDR3 has 12 amino acids. Germline-derived CDR1 and CDR2 are MNHEY and SVGEGT. CDR3 region: CASGYSNQPQHF. The CDR3 region has the DNA TGTGCCAGCGGTTATAGCAATCAGCCCCAGCATTTT.

The rearrangement uses TRBV28 and TRBJ1-1, with D perhaps matching TRBD1 (6 bases). Trimming pared 7 bases from V and 7 bases from J, leaving 16 bases between. The germline CDR1 and CDR2 sequences are MDHEN and SYDVKM. This CDR3 comprises 13 residues. As DNA, the CDR3 is TGTGCCAGCACCAAAGGGGGGGGTTTTGAAGCTTTCTTT. Translation gives CASTKGGGFEAFF.

This clonotype was detected only a few times. The V call is TRBV20-1, the J call TRBJ2-1; TRBD2 agrees at 7 bases. Germline V gene sequence: CDR1 DFQATT, CDR2 SNEGSKA (reference sequence). Germline trimming cut 3 bases from V and 0 bases from J; bases unmatched to any gene: 2. This CDR3 has 14 residues. CDR3 in DNA: TGCAGTGCTAGGGGGGGGTACTCCTACAATGAGCAGTTCTTC. This codes for CSARGGYSYNEQFF.

This clonotype appeared many times. This sequence joins TRBV7-2 and TRBJ2-3, with 7 bases fitting TRBD2. V gave up 3 bases and J gave up 0 bases; unmatched junction bases: 9. This CDR3 comprises 17 residues. Looked up from germline, CDR1 is SGHTA and CDR2 is FQGNSA. CDR3: CASSLVGGGLSTDTQYF. The CDR3 DNA reads TGTGCCAGCAGCTTGGTTGGCGGGGGACTTAGCACAGATACGCAGTATTTT.

Details on this clonotype: Its ends do not fully match the called genes, so a read error is possible. This chain connects TRBV7-2 to TRBJ2-5, with a tentative D call TRBD1 (7 bases). The CDR3 has 14 residues. From germline, CDR1 is SGHTA and CDR2 FQGNSA. The CDR3 loop is CVSSHRGLQETQYF. CDR3 DNA: TGTGTCAGCAGCCACAGGGGACTCCAAGAGACCCAGTACTTC.

This clonotype was counted ten times or more. The chain combines TRBV7-6 with TRBJ2-3; D tentatively reads TRBD1 or TRBD2 (5 bases each). The CDR3 is 14 amino acids. Germline CDR1 reads SGHVS; CDR2 reads FNYEAQ. Trimming took 1 base from V and 7 from J, leaving 12 bases between them. CDR3 DNA sequence: TGTGCCAGCAGCTTAGGAGGGGCCCTCAATACGCAGTATTTT. Its protein product is CASSLGGALNTQYF. Variable domain in full (rest from reference TRBV7-6 and TRBJ2-3): GAGVSQSPRYKVTKRGQDVALRCDPISGHVSLYWYRQALGQGPEFLTYFNYEAQQDKSGLPNDRFSAERPEGSISTLTIQRTEQRDSAMYRCASSLGGALNTQYFGPGTRLTVL.

This clonotype has only a few counts. CDR3 residues: CATSDSSGRNSRKFF. CDR3 DNA: TGTGCCACCAGTGATTCCAGCGGGAGGAACTCCCGGAAGTTCTTC. This rearrangement joins TRBV24-1 to TRBJ2-1; TRBD2 agrees at 9 bases. The V segment lost 2 bases and the J segment 14 bases; nucleotides outside the gene matches: 12. Per the germline V gene, CDR1 is KGHDR and CDR2 is SFDVKD. The CDR3 extends over 15 amino acids.

This clonotype occurred many times. The rearrangement uses TRBV19 and TRBJ2-1; 8 nucleotides line up with TRBD2. V was clipped by 6 bases and J by 7 bases; unmatched bases: 11. This CDR3 region has 15 residues. Germline V lookup: CDR1 LNHDA, CDR2 SQIVND (reference sequence). The CDR3 spells CASSPLAGGQNEQFF. The CDR3 nucleotides read TGTGCCAGTAGCCCACTGGCGGGGGGCCAGAATGAGCAGTTCTTC. Filled out from reference TRBV19 and TRBJ2-1, the complete variable domain reads DGGITQSPKYLFRKEGQNVTLSCEQNLNHDAMYWYRQDPGQGLRLIYYSQIVNDFQKGDIAEGYSVSREKKESFPLTVTSAQKNPTAFYLCASSPLAGGQNEQFFGPGTRLTVL.

This clonotype has ten or more counts. This chain uses TRBV28 with TRBJ1-1, with D possibly TRBD1 on 5 matching bases. CDR3 size: 14 residues. V was trimmed by 9 bases and J by 1 base, leaving 15 bases between them. Germline values: CDR1 MDHEN, CDR2 SYDVKM. The chain's CDR3 is CASNSGGSNTEAFF. DNA for the CDR3: TGTGCCAGTAACTCCGGGGGTTCGAACACTGAAGCTTTCTTT. The full variable domain, in which reference TRBV28 and TRBJ1-1 provide the parts outside the CDR3, is DVKVTQSSRYLVKRTGEKVFLECVQDMDHENMFWYRQDPGLGLRLIYFSYDVKMKEKGDIPEGYSVSREKKERFSLILESASTNQTSMYLCASNSGGSNTEAFFGQGTRLTVV.

This clonotype was counted many times. This sequence joins TRBV6-5 and TRBJ2-7; a weak D match, TRBD1 (6 bases). CDR3 length: 13 residues. Germline assignment: CDR1 MNHEY and CDR2 SVGAGI. V lost 2 bases and J lost 6, with 11 bases in between. CDR3: CASSYNRVAEQYF. In DNA, the CDR3 is TGTGCCAGCAGTTACAACAGGGTTGCCGAGCAGTACTTC.

Many counts were recorded for this clonotype. The gene calls are TRBV7-8 and TRBJ1-3; weak D call: TRBD1 (5 bases). V lost 5 bases and J 3 bases, leaving 14 bases between the germline ends. CDR3 length: 15 amino acids. Germline assignment: CDR1 SGHVS and CDR2 FQNEAQ. In DNA, the CDR3 is TGTGCCAGCAGCCTAGACAGCCGGGGTGGAAACACCATATATTTT. This sequence encodes CASSLDSRGGNTIYF.

The gene calls are TRBV19 and TRBJ2-1; TRBD2 agrees at 7 bases. V was pared by 3 bases and J by 8 bases, with 13 bases of the junction left unmatched. Germline CDR1 LNHDA, CDR2 SQIVND (reference sequence). This CDR3 is built from 16 residues. CDR3 residues: CASSILGDRLADEQFF. The CDR3 coding sequence is TGTGCCAGTAGTATTCTGGGGGATCGACTAGCAGATGAGCAGTTCTTC.